This T cell receptor (beta chain) was sequenced in a study of T cell changes during pregnancy in multiple sclerosis. This CDR3 is 14 amino acids long. CDR1 LNHDA and CDR2 SQIVND come from the germline V gene (reference sequence). The V end was cut by 3 bases, the J end by 5 bases, with 11 bases between. Some clones are missing from TCRdb's copy, which holds only in-frame ones; the method was immunoSEQ multiplex PCR. Of approximately 60,000 clones in the sample, around nine tenths are singletons; the top ten hold roughly 5.3%. Sequenced material: peripheral blood from another person, used as feeder cells. The sequence came from a human donor whose cells served as feeder cells for cultures in a pregnancy study. The chain recombines TRBV19 with TRBJ2-4; D is possibly TRBD1 or TRBD2 (5 bases each). The CDR3 spells CASSMSLGENIQYF. DNA for the CDR3: TGTGCCAGTAGTATGTCGTTGGGGGAAAACATTCAGTACTTC.